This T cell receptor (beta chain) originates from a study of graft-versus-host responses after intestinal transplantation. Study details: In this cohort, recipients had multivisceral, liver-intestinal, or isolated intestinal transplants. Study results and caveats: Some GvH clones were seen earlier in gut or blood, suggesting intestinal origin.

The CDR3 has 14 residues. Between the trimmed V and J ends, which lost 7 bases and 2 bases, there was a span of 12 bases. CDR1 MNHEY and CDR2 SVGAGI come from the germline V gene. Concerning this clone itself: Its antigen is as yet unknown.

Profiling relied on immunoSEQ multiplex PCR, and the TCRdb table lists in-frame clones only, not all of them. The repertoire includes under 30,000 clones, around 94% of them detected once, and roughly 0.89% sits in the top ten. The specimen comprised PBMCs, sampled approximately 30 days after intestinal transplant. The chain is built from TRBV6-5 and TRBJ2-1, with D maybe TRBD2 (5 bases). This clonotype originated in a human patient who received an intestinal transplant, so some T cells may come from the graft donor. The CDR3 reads CASNRGGTYNEQFF. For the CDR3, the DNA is TGTGCCAGCAATCGAGGAGGCACCTACAATGAGCAGTTCTTC.